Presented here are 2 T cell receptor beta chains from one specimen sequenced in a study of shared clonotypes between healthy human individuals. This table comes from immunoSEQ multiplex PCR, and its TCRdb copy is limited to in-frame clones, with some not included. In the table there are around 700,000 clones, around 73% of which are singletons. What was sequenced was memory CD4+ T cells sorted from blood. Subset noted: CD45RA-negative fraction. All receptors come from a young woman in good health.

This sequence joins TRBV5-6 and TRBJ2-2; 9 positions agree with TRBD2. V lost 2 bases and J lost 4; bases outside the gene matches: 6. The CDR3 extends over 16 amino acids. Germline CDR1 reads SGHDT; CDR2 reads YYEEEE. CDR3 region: CASSFSGRRVTGELFF. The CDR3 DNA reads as TGTGCCAGCAGCTTTAGCGGGAGACGGGTCACCGGGGAGCTGTTTTTT. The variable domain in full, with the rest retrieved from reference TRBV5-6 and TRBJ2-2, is DAGVTQSPTHLIKTRGQQVTLRCSPKSGHDTVSWYQQALGQGPQFIFQYYEEEERQRGNFPDRFSGHQFPNYSSELNVNALLLGDSALYLCASSFSGRRVTGELFFGEGSRLTVL.

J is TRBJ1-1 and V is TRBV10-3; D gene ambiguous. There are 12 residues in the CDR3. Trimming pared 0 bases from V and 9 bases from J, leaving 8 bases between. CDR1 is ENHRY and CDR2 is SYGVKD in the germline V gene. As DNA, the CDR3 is TGTGCCATCAGTGAGTCGGGAGATAAAGCTTTCTTT. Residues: CAISESGDKAFF.